This T cell receptor (beta chain) was obtained from a study of T cell changes during pregnancy in multiple sclerosis. Repertoires were generated with immunoSEQ multiplex PCR, while TCRdb's copy carries only in-frame clones and drops some. The sample lists 100,000 to 140,000 clones; 85% to 95% were seen once. The CDR3 is 15 amino acids. V trimming: 4 bases; J trimming: 6 bases; junction bases outside the gene matches: 11. From germline, CDR1 is SGHNT and CDR2 YYREEE (reference sequence). The J gene is TRBJ2-7, the V gene TRBV5-4; 9 bases align to TRBD1. This receptor was taken from a female donor in good health, enrolled as a control in a pregnancy study. This material consisted of peripheral blood, taken in the third trimester of pregnancy. CDR3: CASSRGQGYTLEQYF. In nucleotides, the CDR3 is TGTGCCAGCAGCCGGGGACAGGGTTACACTCTCGAGCAGTACTTC.